The 2 T cell receptor beta chains given below trace back to one sample, sequenced in a study of technical replicates of blood from several donors. Produced via immunoSEQ multiplex PCR; TCRdb's table is partial and in-frame only. Seen here are some 98,000 clones, roughly 95% observed once, and the top ten hold 0.2% to 0.25%. The sequencing sample was made of T cells isolated from PBMCs. All receptors derive from a human donor in good health.

This clone was recorded only once. The chain combines TRBV11-3 with TRBJ2-5; 12 positions match TRBD2. J was trimmed by 9 bases and V by 0 bases; bases with no gene match: 14. Germline CDR1 reads SGHNT; CDR2 reads YENEEA. The CDR3 extends over 18 amino acids. The CDR3 region has the DNA TGTGCCAGCAGCTTAGAGAGCCTAGCGGGGGGGCCTCGGGTTTCCCAGTACTTC. This codes for CASSLESLAGGPRVSQYF.

The chain carries TRBV10-1 and TRBJ2-1; D remains ambiguous. Germline CDR1 reads WNHNN; CDR2 reads SYGVQD (reference sequence). V was cut by 3 bases and J by 8 bases, with 5 bases left in between. The CDR3 loop spans 11 amino acids. The CDR3 loop is CASSDGYEQFF. In DNA, the CDR3 is TGCGCCAGCAGTGACGGGTATGAGCAGTTCTTC.